This T cell receptor beta chain was captured in a study of PD-1 blockade in classical Hodgkin lymphoma. Study context: Patients received nivolumab 3 mg/kg intravenously every 2 weeks.

TCRdb's copy holds only in-frame clones and misses some; the assay was immunoSEQ multiplex PCR. The top ten hold approximately 2% of the sample, which has roughly 18,000 clones, 75% seen once. Indicated time point: cycle 4 day 1 (C4D1), after less than 7 weeks of nivolumab. Relapse was seen in all patients after autologous stem cell transplantation, and brentuximab vedotin exposure was variable. Thawed PBMCs were the source of CD4+ T cells, purified by magnetic negative selection. In its sample, this clone was seen once. Its antigen is currently unknown. The CDR3 covers 16 residues. General study results and limits: CD4+ TCR diversity, unlike CD8+, climbed significantly by C4D1. Baseline TCR diversity was reportedly lower in newly diagnosed patients than healthy donors.

J is TRBJ2-7 and V is TRBV21-1; the table gives TRBD1 as D, unverified against the DNA. TRBV21-1 is reported as a pseudogene. The sequence derives from a human donor with classical Hodgkin lymphoma. The sequences come from CD4+ T cells from blood, collected before the fourth cycle of nivolumab. CDR3 coding DNA: TGTGCCAGCAGCAAAGCGCCGCAGGGGGCTCTCTACGAGCAGTACTTC. This codes for CASSKAPQGALYEQYF.